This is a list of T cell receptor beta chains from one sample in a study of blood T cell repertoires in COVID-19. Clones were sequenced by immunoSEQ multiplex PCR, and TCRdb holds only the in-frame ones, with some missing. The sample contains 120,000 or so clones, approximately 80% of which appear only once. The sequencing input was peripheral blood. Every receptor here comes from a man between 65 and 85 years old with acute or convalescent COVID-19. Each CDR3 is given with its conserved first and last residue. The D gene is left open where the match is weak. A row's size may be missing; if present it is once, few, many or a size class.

CDR3 DNA: TGCGCCAGCAGCTTACTACTTAGCGGGGGGAAAAACACAGATACGCAGTATTTT
CDR3 protein: CASSLLLSGGKNTDTQYF
V gene: TRBV5-1
J gene: TRBJ2-3
clone size: -
D gene: TRBD2

CDR3 DNA: TGTGCCAGCAGCTTGGAAACTTATGGCTACACCTTC
CDR3 protein: CASSLETYGYTF
V gene: TRBV5-5
J gene: TRBJ1-2
clone size: -
D gene: -

CDR3 DNA: TGTGCCAGCAGCGCGGGGGGAGGGTTGGTCTACGAGCAGTACTTC
CDR3 protein: CASSAGGGLVYEQYF
V gene: TRBV9
J gene: TRBJ2-7
clone size: -
D gene: TRBD2

CDR3 DNA: TGTGCCAGCAGCCAAGCCCTAGCGGGAGGAAGAGAGCAGTACTTC
CDR3 protein: CASSQALAGGREQYF
V gene: TRBV14
J gene: TRBJ2-7
clone size: few
D gene: TRBD2

CDR3 DNA: TGCGCCAGCAGCCTGACAGGGGTGAACACCGGGGAGCTGTTTTTT
CDR3 protein: CASSLTGVNTGELFF
V gene: TRBV5-1
J gene: TRBJ2-2
clone size: -
D gene: TRBD1

CDR3 DNA: TGTGCCAGCAGAGTTGACAGGAACACTGAAGCTTTCTTT
CDR3 protein: CASRVDRNTEAFF
V gene: TRBV6-6
J gene: TRBJ1-1
clone size: -
D gene: -

CDR3 DNA: TGTGCCACCAGCAGACTGGGACTAGATTTCTACGAGCAGTACTTC
CDR3 protein: CATSRLGLDFYEQYF
V gene: TRBV15
J gene: TRBJ2-7
clone size: -
D gene: TRBD2

CDR3 DNA: TGTGCCAGCAGCCTTGAGGCAGTACCGAACACCGGGGAGCTGTTTTTT
CDR3 protein: CASSLEAVPNTGELFF
V gene: TRBV7-2
J gene: TRBJ2-2
clone size: -
D gene: -

CDR3 DNA: TGTGCCAGCAGCGTCGGGACAGGGAGTTATGGCTACACCTTC
CDR3 protein: CASSVGTGSYGYTF
V gene: TRBV13
J gene: TRBJ1-2
clone size: few
D gene: TRBD1

CDR3 DNA: TGCAGCGTTGTATGGGGGGGGAATACGCAGTATTTT
CDR3 protein: CSVVWGGNTQYF
V gene: TRBV29-1
J gene: TRBJ2-3
clone size: -
D gene: TRBD2

CDR3 DNA: TGTGCCAGCAGCTCCGTCAGGAACACTGAAGCTTTCTTT
CDR3 protein: CASSSVRNTEAFF
V gene: TRBV7-9
J gene: TRBJ1-1
clone size: -
D gene: -

CDR3 DNA: TGTGCCAGCAGCCAAGATCTTAGAGGGTCTGTCTCCTACGAGCAGTACTTC
CDR3 protein: CASSQDLRGSVSYEQYF
V gene: TRBV4-2
J gene: TRBJ2-7
clone size: -
D gene: -

CDR3 DNA: TGTGCCACCAGTGACCCGGGACAACCTAATGAAAAACTGTTTTTT
CDR3 protein: CATSDPGQPNEKLFF
V gene: TRBV24-1
J gene: TRBJ1-4
clone size: -
D gene: -

CDR3 DNA: TGTGCCGCCGGGGGTACGAACACCGGGGAGCTGTTTTTT
CDR3 protein: CAAGGTNTGELFF
V gene: TRBV6-5
J gene: TRBJ2-2
clone size: -
D gene: -